The rows below give T cell receptor beta chains drawn from one sample of a study of PD-1 blockade in classical Hodgkin lymphoma. Some clones are missing from TCRdb's copy, which holds only in-frame ones; the method was immunoSEQ multiplex PCR. The sample records roughly 61,000 clones, 80% to 90% being singletons. The material sequenced was peripheral blood mononuclear cells (PBMCs), taken at baseline. These receptor sequences come from a human donor with classical Hodgkin lymphoma. Each CDR3 is given with its conserved first and last residue. D genes are given only for firm matches. Rows give clone size only sometimes, using once, few, many, or a class for an expanded clone.

v_call,j_call,d_call,clone_size,cdr3_aa,cdr3_nt
TRBV5-1,TRBJ1-3,NA,NA,CASSLESGFISGNTIYF,TGCGCCAGCAGCTTGGAGTCCGGCTTTATCTCTGGAAACACCATATATTTT
TRBV2,TRBJ2-5,TRBD2,NA,CASSVGLAEETQYF,TGTGCCAGCAGTGTTGGACTAGCGGAAGAGACCCAGTACTTC
TRBV19,TRBJ1-4,NA,NA,CASSPGGGTNNEKLFF,TGTGCCAGTAGTCCCGGGGGCGGGACAAACAATGAAAAACTGTTTTTT
TRBV9,TRBJ2-2,NA,NA,CASGRGGNTGELFF,TGTGCCAGCGGCAGGGGGGGAAACACCGGGGAGCTGTTTTTT
TRBV7-9,TRBJ1-1,NA,NA,CASSSEPGSAFF,TGTGCCAGCAGCTCGGAACCAGGGTCAGCTTTCTTT
TRBV9,TRBJ1-2,TRBD1,NA,CASSDRAHGYTF,TGTGCCAGCAGTGACAGGGCCCATGGCTACACCTTC
TRBV27,TRBJ1-4,NA,once,CASTSLATNEKLFF,TGTGCCAGCACCAGCCTGGCAACTAATGAAAAACTGTTTTTT
TRBV29-1,TRBJ2-7,NA,NA,CSVGRGPYEQYF,TGCAGCGTTGGGAGGGGGCCCTACGAGCAGTACTTC
TRBV4-1,TRBJ1-6,NA,NA,CASSQSGQVYSPLHF,TGCGCCAGCAGCCAATCTGGACAAGTTTATTCACCCCTCCACTTT
TRBV19,TRBJ1-1,NA,NA,CASIIGAPTGFEAFF,TGTGCCAGTATAATCGGGGCCCCGACAGGATTCGAAGCTTTCTTT
TRBV5-4,TRBJ1-1,TRBD1,NA,CASSLDRGGGTEAFF,TGTGCCAGCAGCTTGGACAGGGGAGGAGGCACTGAAGCTTTCTTT
TRBV9,TRBJ1-2,NA,NA,CAAKDGQNYGYTF,TGTGCCGCCAAGGATGGACAGAACTATGGCTACACCTTC
TRBV15,TRBJ2-2,NA,NA,CATSRSRVLVQNTGELFF,TGTGCCACCAGCAGATCACGGGTTCTGGTACAGAACACCGGGGAGCTGTTTTTT
TRBV7-2,TRBJ1-1,NA,NA,CASSLGSGRKAFF,TGTGCCAGCAGCTTAGGCTCCGGTAGGAAAGCTTTCTTT
TRBV6-6,TRBJ2-1,NA,NA,CASSYRGGAPGEQFF,TGTGCCAGCAGTTACAGGGGGGGAGCCCCGGGTGAGCAGTTCTTC
TRBV11-2,TRBJ2-7,NA,NA,CASSRLGLTSYEQYF,TGTGCCAGCAGCCGGCTTGGGTTAACTTCCTACGAGCAGTACTTC
TRBV2,TRBJ1-5,TRBD1,NA,CATNRDRDQPQHF,TGTGCCACAAACCGGGACAGGGATCAGCCCCAGCATTTT
TRBV7-2,TRBJ1-2,NA,NA,CASSLANYGYTF,TGTGCCAGCAGCTTAGCGAACTATGGCTACACCTTC
TRBV5-1,TRBJ2-1,NA,NA,CASRDPNRDNEQFF,TGCGCCAGCAGGGATCCGAACAGGGACAATGAGCAGTTCTTC
TRBV2,TRBJ2-1,NA,NA,CATNKGGSSYNEQFF,TGTGCCACCAATAAGGGAGGCAGCTCCTACAATGAGCAGTTCTTC
TRBV5-7,TRBJ1-2,TRBD1,once,CASSPSTMTGGQYGYTF,TGTGCCAGCAGCCCCTCGACGATGACAGGGGGGCAGTATGGCTACACCTTC
TRBV5-5,TRBJ1-2,TRBD1,NA,CASSLVGQGAVIYGYTF,TGTGCCAGCAGCTTGGTTGGACAGGGGGCAGTAATATATGGCTACACCTTC
TRBV13,TRBJ1-6,NA,NA,CASSRTDDNSPLHF,TGTGCCAGCAGCCGGACAGACGATAATTCACCCCTCCACTTT
TRBV14,TRBJ2-2,NA,NA,CASSQVLGTGELFF,TGTGCCAGCAGCCAAGTTTTGGGCACCGGGGAGCTGTTTTTT
TRBV30,TRBJ2-3,TRBD1,NA,CAWRRQGATTDTQYF,TGTGCCTGGCGCAGACAGGGGGCGACGACAGATACGCAGTATTTT
TRBV6-1,TRBJ2-7,NA,NA,CASSPGGGYEQYF,TGTGCCAGCAGTCCCGGGGGCGGCTACGAGCAGTACTTC
TRBV6-5,TRBJ1-2,TRBD1,NA,CASSYSGPDRERSAF,TGTGCCAGCAGTTACTCAGGTCCTGACAGGGAGCGTAGCGCCTTC
TRBV7-2,TRBJ2-7,NA,NA,CASSPGNWAGEQYF,TGTGCCAGCAGCCCAGGAAATTGGGCGGGGGAGCAGTACTTC
TRBV19,TRBJ2-7,NA,NA,CASSIDQASAGYEQYF,TGTGCCAGTAGTATAGATCAGGCTAGCGCCGGCTACGAGCAGTACTTC
TRBV21-1,TRBJ2-3,NA,once,CASSKVGAGPSTDTQYF,TGTGCCAGCAGCAAAGTGGGGGCGGGTCCTAGCACAGATACGCAGTATTTT
TRBV30,TRBJ1-4,NA,NA,CAWSVMETNEKLFF,TGTGCCTGGAGTGTGATGGAGACTAATGAAAAACTGTTTTTT
TRBV7-8,TRBJ1-2,TRBD1,NA,CASSQQGQGNYGYTF,TGTGCCAGCAGCCAACAGGGGCAAGGGAACTATGGCTACACCTTC
TRBV7-9,TRBJ1-6,NA,NA,CASSPENQANSPLHF,TGTGCCAGCAGCCCCGAAAACCAGGCAAATTCACCCCTCCACTTT
TRBV30,TRBJ2-7,NA,NA,CALECNNSYEQYF,TGTGCCTTGGAGTGTAACAACTCCTACGAGCAGTACTTC
TRBV19,TRBJ1-4,NA,NA,CASSGDKNEKLFF,TGTGCCAGTAGTGGGGATAAGAATGAAAAACTGTTTTTT
TRBV19,TRBJ2-7,TRBD1,NA,CASTRQGSYEQYF,TGTGCCAGTACCAGACAGGGTTCCTACGAGCAGTACTTC
TRBV19,TRBJ1-2,TRBD1,once,CASSTTGTANKGGGYTF,TGTGCCAGTAGTACCACCGGGACAGCCAATAAGGGTGGTGGCTACACCTTC
TRBV5-6,TRBJ2-1,NA,NA,CASSLGSRNEQFF,TGTGCCAGCAGCTTAGGGAGTAGGAATGAGCAGTTCTTC
TRBV28,TRBJ2-7,NA,NA,CASSSGRVHEQYF,TGTGCCAGCAGTTCGGGCAGGGTCCACGAGCAGTACTTC
TRBV4-1,TRBJ1-4,NA,NA,CASSQEATLGEKLFF,TGCGCCAGCAGCCAAGAGGCTACCTTGGGTGAAAAACTGTTTTTT
TRBV6-5,TRBJ1-4,TRBD1,NA,CASSLWDRGNEKLFF,TGTGCCAGCAGTCTTTGGGACAGGGGCAATGAAAAACTGTTTTTT
TRBV19,TRBJ2-1,NA,NA,CASSPRGLSYNEQFF,TGTGCCAGTAGTCCCAGGGGTCTATCCTACAATGAGCAGTTCTTC
TRBV2,TRBJ1-6,NA,NA,CASSPDSKNSPLHF,TGTGCCAGCAGTCCCGACAGCAAAAATTCACCCCTCCACTTT